The 11 T cell receptor beta chains reported below all come from one sample, sequenced in a study of blood T cell repertoires in COVID-19. TCRdb keeps only in-frame clones here, not all; method: immunoSEQ multiplex PCR. The sample contains 150,000 to 200,000 clones, 70% to 90% of which appear only once. Sequencing was carried out using peripheral blood. The receptors were sampled from a human donor in a cohort sampled during active COVID-19.

The genes are TRBV5-1 and TRBJ2-1, with TRBD1 matching 12 bases. Per the germline V gene, CDR1 is SGHRS and CDR2 is YFSETQ. V lost 6 bases and J lost 8; bases outside the gene matches: 12. The CDR3 is 16 amino acids. The CDR3 DNA sequence: TGCGCCAGCAAATCTAACACCGGGACAGGGGGCGATGAGCAGTTCTTC. This gives the protein CASKSNTGTGGDEQFF.

DNA for the CDR3: TGTGCCAGCAGTTACTCGAACCTAGCGGCCGGAGAGCAGTTCTTC. Its translation: CASSYSNLAAGEQFF. The V and J genes are TRBV6-2 or TRBV6-3 and TRBJ2-1, with 7 bases matching TRBD2. The germline gives CDR1 MNHEY, CDR2 SVGEGT. The CDR3 extends over 15 amino acids. V lost 0 bases, J lost 10 bases, and 9 bases stayed unmatched.

This clone is a singleton in its sample. CDR3 sequence (DNA): TGTGCCTGGAGTGTCGGGAGCCACTCCTACGAGCAGTACTTC. Protein sequence: CAWSVGSHSYEQYF. This sequence joins TRBV30 and TRBJ2-7; possibly TRBD2 for D (6 bases). The germline V and J ends were trimmed by 0 bases and 0 bases, with 9 bases remaining between them. This CDR3 is built from 14 residues. Germline V gene lookup returns CDR1 GTSNPN and CDR2 SVGIG (reference sequence). The full variable domain, with the rest looked up from reference TRBV30 and TRBJ2-7, is SQTIHQWPATLVQPVGSPLSLECTVEGTSNPNLYWYRQAAGRGLQLLFYSVGIGQISSEVPQNLSASRPQDRQFILSSKKLLLSDSGFYLCAWSVGSHSYEQYFGPGTRLTVT.

The rearrangement uses TRBV4-1 and TRBJ2-3, with 12 bases that match TRBD2. V lost 4 bases, J lost 2 bases, and 10 bases stayed unmatched. Looked up from germline, CDR1 is MGHRA and CDR2 is YSYEKL. The CDR3 has 18 amino acids. The CDR3 coding sequence is TGCGCCAGCAGCCCCCTAGCGGGGGGGCTGGGGACCACAGATACGCAGTATTTT. This sequence encodes CASSPLAGGLGTTDTQYF.

The chain recombines TRBV5-5 with TRBJ2-7; 10 bases align to TRBD1. V dropped 2 bases and J dropped 3; count of bases not matched to a gene: 5. The CDR3 length is 15 residues. In germline, CDR1 is SGHKS, CDR2 YYEKEE (reference sequence). This chain's CDR3 is CASSFEGQGIYEQYF. The CDR3 region has the DNA TGTGCCAGCAGCTTTGAGGGACAGGGGATCTACGAGCAGTACTTC.

V is TRBV7-8 and J is TRBJ1-4; 7 bases map to TRBD1. CDR1 and CDR2 from the germline V gene are SGHVS and FQNEAQ. With V trimmed by 3 bases and J by 11 bases, 3 bases remained unmatched. This CDR3 region has 12 residues. The CDR3 here is CASSFTRGKLFF. The CDR3 DNA sequence: TGTGCCAGCAGCTTCACCAGGGGGAAACTGTTTTTT.

This chain links TRBV10-3 with TRBJ2-7, with TRBD2 matching over 10 bases. Germline lookup yields CDR1 ENHRY and CDR2 SYGVKD. The V segment lost 4 bases and the J segment 6 bases; nucleotides outside the gene matches: 15. There are 17 residues in the CDR3. CDR3 residues: CAISGTTLAGVWGEQYF. CDR3 nucleotides: TGTGCCATCAGTGGCACCACGCTAGCGGGAGTCTGGGGCGAGCAGTACTTC.

The chain has TRBV13 and TRBJ2-3, with 14 bases fitting TRBD2. The V gene's germline CDR1 is PRHDT and CDR2 FYEKMQ (reference sequence). This CDR3 spans 18 amino acids. Germline trimming cut 5 bases from V and 2 bases from J; bases unmatched to any gene: 9. The CDR3 sequence is CASSPSGTSGRNTDTQYF. The CDR3 nucleotides read TGTGCCAGCAGCCCCTCCGGGACTAGCGGGAGAAACACAGATACGCAGTATTTT.

The chain combines TRBV5-1 with TRBJ2-1, with 11 positions matching TRBD2. The CDR3 contains 12 residues. Germline V gene lookup returns CDR1 SGHRS and CDR2 YFSETQ. V dropped 4 bases and J dropped 10; count of bases not matched to a gene: 1. The CDR3 DNA follows: TGCGCCAGCAGCACTAGCGGGAGCGAGCAGTTCTTC. This encodes CASSTSGSEQFF. The full variable domain, with the rest looked up from reference TRBV5-1 and TRBJ2-1, is KAGVTQTPRYLIKTRGQQVTLSCSPISGHRSVSWYQQTPGQGLQFLFEYFSETQRNKGNFPGRFSGRQFSNSRSEMNVSTLELGDSALYLCASSTSGSEQFFGPGTRLTVL.

The chain carries TRBV12-3 or TRBV12-4 and TRBJ1-2; D unclear. With 3 bases removed from V and 7 bases from J, the gap between germline ends came to 12 bases. The CDR3 extends over 13 amino acids. CDR3 in DNA: TGTGCCAGCAGTTTTTCAGGTACCGGTGGCTACACCTTC. Its protein product is CASSFSGTGGYTF.

The V and J genes are TRBV12-3 or TRBV12-4 and TRBJ2-3, with D hard to call. Trimming took 3 bases from V and 6 from J, leaving 7 bases between them. The CDR3 sequence is 12 residues long. Written as DNA, the CDR3 is TGTGCCAGCAGTTTGTTTGAGGATACGCAGTATTTT. Translation: CASSLFEDTQYF.